This is a list of T cell receptor beta chains from one sample in a study of control samples from healthy donors and cancer patients. Sequenced by immunoSEQ multiplex PCR; TCRdb stores in-frame clones only, minus some. The sample shows about 130,000 clones, roughly 92% of them seen only once. Source material: PBMCs. These receptors were taken from a man at least 80 years old with head and neck cancer. The CDR3 runs from the conserved cysteine through the conserved F or W. D genes are given only for firm matches. Clone size is not always given. Where it is, it says once, few, many or a class for expanded clones.

once . TRBJ2-5 TRBV19 TGTGCCAGTAGTCGTCTGGACCAAGAGACCCAGTACTTC CASSRLDQETQYF
. . TRBJ1-5 TRBV19 TGTGCCAGCAACCGAGCACCATATCAGCCCCAGCATTTT CASNRAPYQPQHF
. TRBD2 TRBJ2-1 TRBV29-1 TGCAGCGTTGGGCCGGGACTAGCCTTCAATGAGCAGTTCTTC CSVGPGLAFNEQFF
. TRBD1 TRBJ1-1 TRBV4-2 TGTGCCAGCAGCCAGGATAGGGGGCGTACTGAAGCTTTCTTT CASSQDRGRTEAFF
. . TRBJ1-1 TRBV6-2/TRBV6-3 TGTGCCAGCAGTCCCCTGGACAGTCCGAACACTGAAGCTTTCTTT CASSPLDSPNTEAFF
. TRBD1 TRBJ1-1 TRBV27 TGTGCCAGCACTCCTAGACAGGGCGGGGACACTGAAGCTTTCTTT CASTPRQGGDTEAFF
. TRBD2 TRBJ2-1 TRBV4-3 TGCGCCAGCAGCCAAGATCGGGCGGGAGCGTACAATGAGCAGTTCTTC CASSQDRAGAYNEQFF
. . TRBJ2-2 TRBV2 TGTGCCAGCACCGACAGTTACACCGGGGAGCTGTTTTTT CASTDSYTGELFF
few . TRBJ1-1 TRBV28 TGTGCCAGCACCGCCGCCGGAGGCAGGAGGACTGAAGCTTTCTTT CASTAAGGRRTEAFF
once . TRBJ2-3 TRBV5-1 TGCGCCAGCAGCATCGGGACCCACTCGCAGTATTTT CASSIGTHSQYF
. . TRBJ1-1 TRBV3-1/TRBV3-2 TGTGCCAGCAGCTCGCGCAGGGGAGAAACTGAAGCTTTCTTT CASSSRRGETEAFF
. TRBD1 TRBJ1-1 TRBV18 TGTGCCACCGGACAAGCACAGGGGGCTGTCGGCACTGAAGCTTTCTTT CATGQAQGAVGTEAFF
. . TRBJ2-6 TRBV5-1 TGCGCCAGCAGCTGGATGGGGAGTGGGGCCAACGTCCTGACTTTC CASSWMGSGANVLTF
. . TRBJ1-2 TRBV9 TGTGCCAGCAGCCCCCCCAGAGGAAGACAGCATGGCTACACCTTC CASSPPRGRQHGYTF
. . TRBJ1-2 TRBV14 TGTGCCAGCAGCCACTCGGGGGGGGCGTCCAACTATGGCTACACCTTC CASSHSGGASNYGYTF
. . TRBJ2-7 TRBV10-3 TGTGCCATCAGTGCGCAGGGAGCCTACGAGCAGTACTTC CAISAQGAYEQYF
few TRBD1 TRBJ2-7 TRBV19 TGTGCCAGTACCCGGGACAGGGCCTCCGAGCAGTACTTC CASTRDRASEQYF
once . TRBJ2-2 TRBV6-5 TGTGCCAGCAGTTCCCGGGCCCAACACACCGGGGAGCTGTTTTTT CASSSRAQHTGELFF
. TRBD2 TRBJ2-5 TRBV7-7 TGTGCCAGCAGCTTAAGTTCTCGGGGGGGGCCGGGAGAGACCCAGTACTTC CASSLSSRGGPGETQYF
. TRBD1 TRBJ1-5 TRBV30 TGTGCCTGGAGTGGTGGACAGGGAACAGTGACCCAGCATTTT CAWSGGQGTVTQHF
. . TRBJ2-5 TRBV19 TGTGCCAGTAGAAACAGGGCAGGAGAGACCCAGTACTTC CASRNRAGETQYF
. TRBD1 TRBJ1-1 TRBV9 TGTGCCAGCAGCGAGGGACAGGCTGGGGGAGAAGCTTTCTTT CASSEGQAGGEAFF
. TRBD1 TRBJ2-7 TRBV5-6 TGTGCCAGCAGCCCGGACAGGGCCATTTTCTACGAGCAGTACTTC CASSPDRAIFYEQYF
. . TRBJ1-4 TRBV30 TGTGCACTCAGAACCCTTGCAACTAATGAAAAACTGTTTTTT CALRTLATNEKLFF
. . TRBJ2-5 TRBV29-1 TGCAGCACTCCCTTAAACCAGTTGACCCAGTACTTC CSTPLNQLTQYF
. TRBD1 TRBJ2-3 TRBV7-9 TGTGCCAGCAGCGCAGGACAGGGTCTTACCACAGATACGCAGTATTTT CASSAGQGLTTDTQYF
. TRBD2 TRBJ2-1 TRBV20-1 TGCAGTGCTAGTACAGGACTAGCGGGCAATGAGCAGTTCTTC CSASTGLAGNEQFF
. TRBD2 TRBJ2-7 TRBV9 TGTGCCAGCAGCCCCGCCCTAGCGGGAGGCTCCCGCGAGCAGTACTTC CASSPALAGGSREQYF
. TRBD2 TRBJ2-7 TRBV19 TGTGCCAGTAAACTAGCGGGGGGCTCCTACGAGCAGTACTTC CASKLAGGSYEQYF
. . TRBJ2-1 TRBV18 TGTGCCAGCTCACCCGTTAGACAGGCCACCGGGAGGAGTGAGCAGTTCTTC CASSPVRQATGRSEQFF
. . TRBJ1-1 TRBV27 TGTGCCAGCAGTCATTCGGGGGGCGCGGCTGAAGCTTTCTTT CASSHSGGAAEAFF
once TRBD1 TRBJ1-1 TRBV29-1 TGCAGCGTCGATTGGCGACAGGGGGCGGTCGGAGCTTTCTTT CSVDWRQGAVGAFF
few . TRBJ1-2 TRBV7-2 TGTGCCAGCACCCAGGGATACGCTAACTATGGCTACACCTTC CASTQGYANYGYTF
. . TRBJ2-5 TRBV5-4 TGTGCCAGCAGCTTGGTAGGGGACTTAGAGACCCAGTACTTC CASSLVGDLETQYF
. . TRBJ2-5 TRBV5-5 TGTGCCAGCAGCCTATCCCCCACGGGCCAAGAGACCCAGTACTTC CASSLSPTGQETQYF
. . TRBJ2-1 TRBV18 TGTGCCAGCTCACTGCTGGGGACGATCATGGCCGGCGAGCAGTTCTTC CASSLLGTIMAGEQFF
. TRBD1 TRBJ1-2 TRBV2 TGTGCCAGCACCGACAGGGCGGGCGTTGATGGCTACACCTTC CASTDRAGVDGYTF
few . TRBJ1-1 TRBV25-1 TGTGCCAGCAGTCCTCGGTGGCAGGGGCCACGGAACACTGAAGCTTTCTTT CASSPRWQGPRNTEAFF
. TRBD1 TRBJ2-1 TRBV24-1 TGTGCCACCAGTGATGGACAGGGGCTACTGTACAATGAGCAGTTCTTC CATSDGQGLLYNEQFF
. TRBD2 TRBJ2-3 TRBV3-1/TRBV3-2 TGTGCCAGCAGCCAAGGACTAGCGGGAGTGATAGATACGCAGTATTTT CASSQGLAGVIDTQYF
. . TRBJ1-2 TRBV4-2 TGTGCCAGCAGCCAGGCCGGGACGGTAAGAGGCTACACCTTC CASSQAGTVRGYTF
. . TRBJ1-1 TRBV9 TGTGCCAGCAGCGTAGAGGTAGACACTGAAGCTTTCTTT CASSVEVDTEAFF
few . TRBJ1-2 TRBV6-2/TRBV6-3 TGTGCCAGCAGCCCCACCCCAGGGACGGGCTATGGCTACACCTTC CASSPTPGTGYGYTF
. . TRBJ2-7 TRBV2 TGTGCCAGCAAGGGGGACGTTCATCACGAGCAGTACTTC CASKGDVHHEQYF
. . TRBJ2-7 TRBV4-1 TGCGCCAGCAGCCCGGTGGGAACACAGGTTACCTACGAGCAGTACTTC CASSPVGTQVTYEQYF